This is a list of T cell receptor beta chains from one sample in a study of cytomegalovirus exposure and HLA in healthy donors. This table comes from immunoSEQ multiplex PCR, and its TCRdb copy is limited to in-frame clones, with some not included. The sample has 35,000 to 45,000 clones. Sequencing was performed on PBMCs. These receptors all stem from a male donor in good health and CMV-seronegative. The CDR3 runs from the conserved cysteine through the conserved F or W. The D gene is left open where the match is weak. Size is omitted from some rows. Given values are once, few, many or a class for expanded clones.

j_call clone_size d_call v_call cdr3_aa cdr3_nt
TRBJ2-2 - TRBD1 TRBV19 CASIGTGWTGELFF TGTGCCAGTATCGGGACAGGGTGGACCGGGGAGCTGTTTTTT
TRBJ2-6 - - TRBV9 CASSSSVSGANVLTF TGTGCCAGCAGCTCTAGTGTCTCTGGGGCCAACGTCCTGACTTTC
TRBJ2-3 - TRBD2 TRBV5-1 CASSLVTGGQDTQYF TGCGCCAGCAGCTTGGTGACGGGGGGGCAAGATACGCAGTATTTT
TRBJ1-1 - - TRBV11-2 CASSLGLGLLNTEAFF TGTGCCAGCAGCTTAGGCCTGGGACTGCTCAACACTGAAGCTTTCTTT
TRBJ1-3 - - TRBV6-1 CASSEWYLSTGNTIYF TGTGCCAGCAGTGAATGGTACTTAAGCACGGGAAACACCATATATTTT
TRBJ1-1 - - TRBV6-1 CASSEMGAAGEAFF TGTGCCAGCAGTGAAATGGGGGCAGCCGGAGAAGCTTTCTTT
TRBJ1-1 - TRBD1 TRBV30 CAWIRGAGGRAFF TGTGCCTGGATCCGCGGGGCAGGGGGGCGTGCTTTCTTT
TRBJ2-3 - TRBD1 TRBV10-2 CASSARTGGTDTQYF TGCGCCAGCAGTGCCCGGACAGGGGGCACAGATACGCAGTATTTT
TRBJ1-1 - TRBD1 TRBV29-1 CSVDDGTGWTEAFF TGCAGCGTTGACGACGGGACAGGGTGGACTGAAGCTTTCTTT
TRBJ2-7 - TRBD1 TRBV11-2 CASSFGQGAFYEQYF TGTGCCAGCAGCTTCGGACAGGGGGCCTTCTACGAGCAGTACTTC
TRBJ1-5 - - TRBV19 CASSIVGGTGGQPQHF TGTGCCAGTAGTATAGTCGGCGGCACGGGTGGTCAGCCCCAGCATTTT
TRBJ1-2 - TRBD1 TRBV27 CASSSARQGPGYTF TGTGCCAGCAGTTCAGCTCGACAGGGTCCGGGCTACACCTTC
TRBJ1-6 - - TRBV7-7 CASSLTANSPLHF TGTGCCAGCAGCTTGACTGCAAATTCACCCCTCCACTTT
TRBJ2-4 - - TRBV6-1 CASSEPGDLAKNIQYF TGTGCCAGCAGTGAACCCGGCGACTTAGCCAAAAACATTCAGTACTTC
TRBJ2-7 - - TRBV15 CATSPFGGTYEQYF TGTGCCACCAGTCCTTTCGGGGGTACCTACGAGCAGTACTTC
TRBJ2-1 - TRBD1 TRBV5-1 CASSSDRDYNEQFF TGCGCCAGCAGCTCGGACAGGGACTACAATGAGCAGTTCTTC
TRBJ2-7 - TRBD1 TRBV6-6 CASSPRQGPYEQYF TGTGCCAGCAGTCCGAGACAGGGCCCCTACGAGCAGTACTTC
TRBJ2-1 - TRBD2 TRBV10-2 CASKAGSSYNEQFF TGCGCCAGCAAAGCGGGGAGCTCCTACAATGAGCAGTTCTTC
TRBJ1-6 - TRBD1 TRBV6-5 CARTPGQHYNSPLHF TGTGCCAGGACCCCGGGACAGCACTATAATTCACCCCTCCACTTT
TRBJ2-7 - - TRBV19 CASSKAGAVHEQYF TGTGCCAGTAGTAAGGCAGGGGCTGTCCACGAGCAGTACTTC
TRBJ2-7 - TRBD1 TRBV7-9 CASSLTGAFSPAGQYF TGTGCCAGCAGCTTGACAGGGGCCTTCTCCCCCGCGGGGCAGTACTTC
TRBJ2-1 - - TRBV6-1 CASSEWSNEQFF TGTGCCAGCAGTGAATGGAGCAATGAGCAGTTCTTC
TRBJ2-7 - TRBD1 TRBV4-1 CASRHTGGHYEQYF TGCGCCAGCAGACATACAGGGGGCCACTACGAGCAGTACTTC
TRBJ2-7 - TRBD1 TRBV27 CASSRDRGGEQYF TGTGCCAGCAGCCGGGACAGGGGCGGGGAGCAGTACTTC
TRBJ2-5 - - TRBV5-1 CASSFSQETQYF TGCGCCAGCAGCTTTTCTCAAGAGACCCAGTACTTC
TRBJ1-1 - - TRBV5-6 CASAIGYGVPEAFF TGTGCCAGCGCAATAGGATACGGGGTCCCTGAAGCTTTCTTT
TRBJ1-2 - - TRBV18 CASSPLTGSYGYTF TGTGCCAGCTCACCACTAACCGGGTCTTATGGCTACACCTTC
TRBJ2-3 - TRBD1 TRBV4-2 CASSQRTGWYRNTQYF TGTGCCAGCAGCCAAAGGACAGGCTGGTACCGAAATACGCAGTATTTT
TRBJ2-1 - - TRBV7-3 CASSLTQGSYNEQFF TGTGCCAGCAGCCTAACACAGGGCTCCTACAATGAGCAGTTCTTC
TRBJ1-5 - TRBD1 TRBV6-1 CASIGTGLNLQPQHF TGTGCCAGCATAGGGACAGGGTTAAATCTTCAGCCCCAGCATTTT
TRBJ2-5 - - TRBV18 CASSPGQQETQYF TGTGCCAGCTCACCGGGGCAGCAAGAGACCCAGTACTTC
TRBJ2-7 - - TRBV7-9 CASSHVRGSYEQYF TGTGCCAGCAGCCACGTCAGGGGCTCCTACGAGCAGTACTTC
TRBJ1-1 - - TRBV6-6 CASSYSPVMNTEAFF TGTGCCAGCAGTTACTCGCCAGTCATGAACACTGAAGCTTTCTTT
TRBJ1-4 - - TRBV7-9 CASSFTSGSTNEKLFF TGTGCCAGCAGCTTTACCTCAGGGTCAACTAATGAAAAACTGTTTTTT
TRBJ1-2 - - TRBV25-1 CASSEGSAYGYTF TGTGCCAGCAGTGAGGGCTCAGCCTATGGCTACACCTTC
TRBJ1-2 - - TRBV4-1 CASSHGGSGYTF TGCGCCAGCAGCCACGGGGGGAGTGGCTACACCTTC
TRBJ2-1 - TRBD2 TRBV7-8 CASSSPRERGVYNEQFF TGTGCCAGCAGCTCCCCCCGGGAACGGGGGGTCTACAATGAGCAGTTCTTC
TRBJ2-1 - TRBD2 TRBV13 CASSLGRGAVNEQFF TGTGCCAGCAGCTTGGGGCGGGGGGCAGTCAATGAGCAGTTCTTC
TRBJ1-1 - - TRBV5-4 CASSSMGGRGTEAFF TGTGCCAGCAGTTCCATGGGGGGGCGAGGCACTGAAGCTTTCTTT
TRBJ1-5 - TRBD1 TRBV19 CASSSRQGMAQPQHF TGTGCCAGTAGTTCTCGACAGGGGATGGCTCAGCCCCAGCATTTT
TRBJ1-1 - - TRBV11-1 CASSTARHLNTEAFF TGTGCCAGCAGCACGGCGAGGCACCTGAACACTGAAGCTTTCTTT
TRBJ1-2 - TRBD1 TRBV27 CASSSGQGAGGYTF TGTGCCAGCAGTTCGGGACAGGGGGCAGGAGGCTACACCTTC
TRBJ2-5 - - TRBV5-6 CASSLVSQETQYF TGTGCCAGCAGCTTGGTCTCCCAGGAGACCCAGTACTTC
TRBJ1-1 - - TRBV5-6 CASSFPTVNTEAFF TGTGCCAGCAGCTTCCCGACAGTGAACACTGAAGCTTTCTTT
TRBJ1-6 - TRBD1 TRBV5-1 CASSTGQGHSPLHF TGCGCCAGCAGCACGGGACAGGGGCATTCACCCCTCCACTTT
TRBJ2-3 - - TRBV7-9 CASSRAGTDTQYF TGTGCCAGCAGCCGCGCAGGGACAGATACGCAGTATTTT
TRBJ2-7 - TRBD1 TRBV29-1 CSVEWGQSPYEQYF TGCAGCGTTGAATGGGGACAGTCGCCTTACGAGCAGTACTTC
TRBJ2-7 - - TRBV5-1 CASRTVTSYEQYF TGCGCCAGCAGGACAGTCACCTCCTACGAGCAGTACTTC
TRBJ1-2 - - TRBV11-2 CASSPNFRTVSPNYGYTF TGTGCCAGCAGCCCCAACTTTAGGACAGTATCACCTAACTATGGCTACACCTTC
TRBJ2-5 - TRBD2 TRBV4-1 CASSQDNRASGVELETQYF TGCGCCAGCAGCCAAGATAACAGGGCTAGCGGGGTCGAGTTGGAGACCCAGTACTTC
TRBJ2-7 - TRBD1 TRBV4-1 CASSQVQGANEQYF TGCGCCAGCAGCCAAGTACAGGGGGCCAACGAGCAGTACTTC
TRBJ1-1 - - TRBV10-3 CAISESVGQRAFF TGTGCCATCAGTGAGTCGGTGGGGCAAAGGGCTTTCTTT
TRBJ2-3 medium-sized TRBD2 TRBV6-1 CASSELAGATDTQYF TGTGCCAGCAGTGAACTAGCGGGGGCCACAGATACGCAGTATTTT
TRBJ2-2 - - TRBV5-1 CASSLEGTGELFF TGCGCCAGCAGCTTGGAAGGCACCGGGGAGCTGTTTTTT
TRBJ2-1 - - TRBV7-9 CASSETYNEQFF TGTGCCAGCAGCGAGACCTACAATGAGCAGTTCTTC
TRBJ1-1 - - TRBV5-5 CASSIDVRTEAFF TGTGCCAGCAGCATCGACGTGAGGACTGAAGCTTTCTTT
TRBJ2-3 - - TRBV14 CASSQDKGRITDTQYF TGTGCCAGCAGCCAAGATAAGGGGAGGATCACAGATACGCAGTATTTT
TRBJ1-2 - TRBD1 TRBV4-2 CASSQDHGQGWYGYTF TGTGCCAGCAGCCAAGACCACGGACAGGGCTGGTATGGCTACACCTTC
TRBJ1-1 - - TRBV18 CASSPPIGVENTEAFF TGTGCCAGCTCACCACCGATAGGGGTTGAGAACACTGAAGCTTTCTTT